This entry features one TCR beta chain sequence. The data derive from a study of T cell responses to AZD1222 COVID-19 vaccine. The assay was immunoSEQ multiplex PCR, and TCRdb's table has in-frame clones only and misses some. The table includes 180,000 or so clones, approximately 90% detected once. Trimming cost V 4 bases and J 9 bases, with 16 bases left between them. The length of the CDR3 is 14 residues. Germline loops: CDR1 ENHRY, CDR2 SYGVKD. The genes are TRBV10-3 and TRBJ2-1; possible D gene TRBD2, 5 bases. The sequencing here drew on peripheral blood, taken 28 days after the second AZD1222 dose. This receptor was obtained from an adult who received the AZD1222 COVID-19 vaccine. CDR3 protein: CAISVGSSPGEQFF. CDR3 coding DNA: TGTGCCATCAGTGTAGGTTCTAGCCCGGGTGAGCAGTTCTTC.